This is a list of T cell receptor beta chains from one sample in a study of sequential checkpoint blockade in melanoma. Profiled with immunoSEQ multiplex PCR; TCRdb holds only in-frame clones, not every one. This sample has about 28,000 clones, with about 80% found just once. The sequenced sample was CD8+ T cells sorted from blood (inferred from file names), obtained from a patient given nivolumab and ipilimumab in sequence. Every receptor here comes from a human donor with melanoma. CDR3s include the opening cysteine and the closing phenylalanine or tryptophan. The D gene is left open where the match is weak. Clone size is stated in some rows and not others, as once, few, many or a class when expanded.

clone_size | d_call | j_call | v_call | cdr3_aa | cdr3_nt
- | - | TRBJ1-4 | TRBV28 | CASTTAGQLNEKLFF | TGTGCCAGCACCACGGCCGGACAGCTAAATGAAAAACTGTTTTTT
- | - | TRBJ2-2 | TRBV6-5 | CASSSYTGELFF | TGTGCCAGCAGTTCGTACACCGGGGAGCTGTTTTTT
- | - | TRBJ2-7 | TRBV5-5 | CASSLAFDISSYEQYF | TGTGCCAGCAGCTTGGCCTTTGACATCAGCTCCTACGAGCAGTACTTC
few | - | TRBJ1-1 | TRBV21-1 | CASSRCLTYGGAIPEAFF | TGTGCCAGCAGCAGGTGCCTGACGTATGGGGGCGCGATCCCTGAAGCTTTCTTT
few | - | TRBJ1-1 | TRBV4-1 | CASSQVSTGISTEAFF | TGCGCCAGCAGCCAAGTCTCCACAGGGATTAGCACTGAAGCTTTCTTT
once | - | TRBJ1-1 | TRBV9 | CASSVAGGRNTEAFF | TGTGCCAGCAGCGTCGCGGGGGGAAGAAACACTGAAGCTTTCTTT
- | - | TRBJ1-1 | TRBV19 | CASSALRGTAEAFF | TGTGCCAGTAGTGCTCTCAGGGGTACTGCTGAAGCTTTCTTT
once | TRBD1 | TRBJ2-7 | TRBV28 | CASSPRDSYEQYF | TGTGCCAGCAGTCCTCGGGACAGCTACGAGCAGTACTTC
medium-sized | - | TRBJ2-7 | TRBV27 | CASSTLGAEQYF | TGTGCCAGCAGTACTCTGGGGGCCGAGCAGTACTTC
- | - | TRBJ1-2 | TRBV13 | CASSLGRRGYTF | TGTGCCAGCAGCTTAGGTAGGAGGGGCTACACCTTC
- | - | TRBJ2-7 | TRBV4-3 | CASSQDIGDTSYEQYF | TGCGCCAGCAGCCAAGATATCGGGGACACCTCCTACGAGCAGTACTTC
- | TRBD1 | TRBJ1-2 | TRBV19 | CASSPLTGGGYGYTF | TGTGCCAGTAGTCCCTTGACAGGGGGCGGCTATGGCTACACCTTC
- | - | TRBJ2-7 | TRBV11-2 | CASSLGTGPAYEQYF | TGTGCCAGCAGCTTAGGAACAGGGCCTGCCTACGAGCAGTACTTC
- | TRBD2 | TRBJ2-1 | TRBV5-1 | CASSSTSGDPNEQFF | TGCGCCAGCAGCTCGACTAGCGGGGATCCCAATGAGCAGTTCTTC
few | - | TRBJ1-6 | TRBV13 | CASSLRGAGGNSPLHF | TGTGCCAGCAGCTTACGCGGGGCGGGTGGTAATTCACCCCTCCACTTT
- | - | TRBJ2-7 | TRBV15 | CATSRGEGQYF | TGTGCCACCAGCAGGGGAGAGGGGCAGTACTTC
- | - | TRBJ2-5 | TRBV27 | CASSSSPSVQETQYF | TGTGCCAGCAGTTCCTCACCCTCAGTCCAAGAGACCCAGTACTTC
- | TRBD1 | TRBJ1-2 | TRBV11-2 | CASGDRGQGYTF | TGTGCCAGCGGGGACAGGGGGCAAGGCTACACCTTC